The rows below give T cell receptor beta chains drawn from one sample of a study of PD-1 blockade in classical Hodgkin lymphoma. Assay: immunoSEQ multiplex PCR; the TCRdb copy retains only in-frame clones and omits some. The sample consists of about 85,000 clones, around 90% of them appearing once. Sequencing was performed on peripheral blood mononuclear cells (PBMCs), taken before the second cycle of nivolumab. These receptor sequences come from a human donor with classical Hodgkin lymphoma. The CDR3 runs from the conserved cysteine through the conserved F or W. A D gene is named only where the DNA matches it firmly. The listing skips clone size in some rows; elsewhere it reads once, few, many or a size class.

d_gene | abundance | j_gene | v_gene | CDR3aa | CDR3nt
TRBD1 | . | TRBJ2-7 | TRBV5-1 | CASSPGDRAYEQYF | TGCGCCAGCAGCCCAGGGGACAGGGCCTACGAGCAGTACTTC
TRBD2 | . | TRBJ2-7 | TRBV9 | CASSLKESGAEQYF | TGTGCCAGCAGCCTGAAAGAAAGCGGGGCCGAGCAGTACTTC
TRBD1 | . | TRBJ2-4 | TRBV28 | CASSLDRWGQGQIAVSKNIQYF | TGTGCCAGCAGTTTAGATAGGTGGGGACAGGGTCAAATAGCGGTTTCTAAAAACATTCAGTACTTC
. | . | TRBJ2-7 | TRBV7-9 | CASSLDPDGRGYF | TGTGCCAGCAGCTTAGACCCGGACGGACGGGGGTACTTC
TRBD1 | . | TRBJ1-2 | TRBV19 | CASTPGNRGRQGYTF | TGTGCCAGTACCCCTGGGAACAGGGGTCGTCAGGGCTACACCTTC
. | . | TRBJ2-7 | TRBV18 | CASSDYRDGSSYEQYF | TGTGCCAGCTCGGACTACCGGGACGGCTCCTCCTACGAGCAGTACTTC
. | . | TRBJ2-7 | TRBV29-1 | CSVELAYEQYF | TGCAGCGTTGAACTAGCCTACGAGCAGTACTTC
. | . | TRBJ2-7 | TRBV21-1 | CASSCNGHLTSGLAAYEQYF | TGTGCCAGCAGTTGCAATGGACATCTAACCTCGGGACTAGCAGCCTACGAGCAGTACTTC
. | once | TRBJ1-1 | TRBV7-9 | CASSLVLNTEAFF | TGTGCCAGCAGCTTAGTCCTGAACACTGAAGCTTTCTTT
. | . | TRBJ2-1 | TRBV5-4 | CASSLGGGPRNEQFF | TGTGCCAGCAGCTTGGGGGGAGGCCCTAGGAATGAGCAGTTCTTC
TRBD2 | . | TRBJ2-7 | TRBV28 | CASSSLRGAVPATYEQYF | TGTGCCAGCAGTAGTTTGCGGGGGGCAGTCCCGGCTACCTACGAGCAGTACTTC
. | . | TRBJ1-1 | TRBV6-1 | CASSVGRKGTEAFF | TGTGCCAGCAGTGTTGGCAGAAAGGGCACTGAAGCTTTCTTT
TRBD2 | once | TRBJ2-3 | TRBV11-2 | CASSSVVTSGSTDTQYF | TGTGCCAGCAGCTCGGTCGTCACTAGCGGTAGCACAGATACGCAGTATTTT
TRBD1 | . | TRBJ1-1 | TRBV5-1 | CASSLGTGTGRLHMAFF | TGCGCCAGCAGCCTAGGAACCGGGACAGGGCGCCTGCATATGGCTTTCTTT
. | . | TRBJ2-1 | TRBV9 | CASSPGGGRSHEQFF | TGTGCCAGCAGCCCAGGGGGCGGGAGGTCCCATGAGCAGTTCTTC
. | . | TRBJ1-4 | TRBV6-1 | CASSNRVNEKLFF | TGTGCCAGCAGCAACCGGGTTAATGAAAAACTGTTTTTT
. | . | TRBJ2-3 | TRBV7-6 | CASSLLGGFTDTQYF | TGTGCCAGCAGCTTATTAGGGGGTTTCACAGATACGCAGTATTTT
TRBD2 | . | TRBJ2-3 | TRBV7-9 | CASSPPAGGRSSTDTQYF | TGTGCCAGCAGCCCGCCGGCGGGAGGTCGTTCTAGCACAGATACGCAGTATTTT
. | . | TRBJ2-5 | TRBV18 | CASSPPDGRETQYF | TGTGCCAGCTCACCTCCCGATGGACGGGAGACCCAGTACTTC
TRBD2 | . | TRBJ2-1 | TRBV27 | CASSVRLAGGGNEQFF | TGTGCCAGCAGTGTTCGACTAGCGGGAGGCGGCAATGAGCAGTTCTTC
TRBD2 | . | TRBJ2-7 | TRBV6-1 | CASSEVLAGDYEQYF | TGTGCCAGCAGTGAAGTACTAGCGGGCGACTACGAGCAGTACTTC
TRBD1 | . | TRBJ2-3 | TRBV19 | CASSTTGGTDTQYF | TGTGCCAGTAGTACCACAGGGGGGACAGATACGCAGTATTTT
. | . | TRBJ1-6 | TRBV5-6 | CASSPHGGYSPLHF | TGTGCCAGCAGCCCCCATGGAGGATATTCACCCCTCCACTTT
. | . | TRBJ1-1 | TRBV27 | CASSVRDINTEAFF | TGTGCCAGCAGTGTCAGGGATATTAACACTGAAGCTTTCTTT
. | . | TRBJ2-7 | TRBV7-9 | CASSPPGKIHEQYF | TGTGCCAGCAGCCCCCCGGGGAAAATCCACGAGCAGTACTTC
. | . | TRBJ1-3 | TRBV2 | CASRDKSSGNTIYF | TGTGCCAGCAGGGACAAGTCATCTGGAAACACCATATATTTT
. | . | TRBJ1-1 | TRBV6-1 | CASSEEVGMNTEAFF | TGTGCCAGCAGTGAAGAAGTAGGGATGAACACTGAAGCTTTCTTT
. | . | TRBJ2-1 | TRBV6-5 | CASRGVGRRYNEQFF | TGTGCCAGCAGGGGCGTGGGCAGGCGCTACAATGAGCAGTTCTTC
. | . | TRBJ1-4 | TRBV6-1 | CASSANTGIGEKLFF | TGTGCCAGCAGCGCCAATACAGGGATAGGTGAAAAACTGTTTTTT
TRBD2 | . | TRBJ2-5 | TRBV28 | CASSSITGLAGFKTQYF | TGTGCCAGCAGTTCGATAACGGGACTAGCGGGATTTAAGACCCAGTACTTC
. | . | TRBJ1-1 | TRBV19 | CASRNRTEAFF | TGTGCCAGTAGGAACAGAACTGAAGCTTTCTTT
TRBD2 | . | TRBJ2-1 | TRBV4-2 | CASSPRTSGGNEQFF | TGTGCCAGCAGCCCGCGGACTAGCGGAGGGAATGAGCAGTTCTTC
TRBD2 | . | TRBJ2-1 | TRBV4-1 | CASSTSGIGDEQFF | TGCGCCAGCAGCACTAGCGGGATTGGCGATGAGCAGTTCTTC
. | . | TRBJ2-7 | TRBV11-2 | CASSPPSRVRAYEQYF | TGTGCCAGCAGCCCCCCTTCGAGGGTCCGGGCCTACGAGCAGTACTTC
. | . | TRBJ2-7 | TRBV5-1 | CASSSTGAYEQYF | TGCGCCAGCAGCTCGACTGGGGCCTACGAGCAGTACTTC
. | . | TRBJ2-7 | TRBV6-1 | CASSVWGEAYEQYF | TGTGCCAGCAGTGTGTGGGGAGAAGCCTACGAGCAGTACTTC
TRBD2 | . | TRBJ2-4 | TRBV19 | CASSIVRGLAGSSNIQYF | TGTGCCAGTAGTATAGTGAGGGGACTAGCGGGGTCTTCAAACATTCAGTACTTC
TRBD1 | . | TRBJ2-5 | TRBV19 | CASSIGVTGVQETQYF | TGTGCCAGTAGTATTGGTGTGACAGGGGTCCAAGAGACCCAGTACTTC
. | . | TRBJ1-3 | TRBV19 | CASRPYDSGNTIYF | TGTGCCAGCCGCCCGTATGACTCTGGAAACACCATATATTTT
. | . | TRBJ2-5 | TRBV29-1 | CSVVGGRETQYF | TGCAGCGTTGTCGGTGGAAGGGAGACCCAGTACTTC
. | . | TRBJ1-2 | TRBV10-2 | CASSESRDYGYTF | TGCGCCAGCAGTGAGTCACGGGACTATGGCTACACCTTC
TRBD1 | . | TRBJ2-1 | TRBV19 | CASSRQGTVYNEQFF | TGTGCCAGTAGTAGACAGGGAACGGTCTACAATGAGCAGTTCTTC
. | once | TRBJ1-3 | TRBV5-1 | CASSLTAVSGNTIYF | TGCGCCAGCAGCTTAACAGCAGTCTCTGGAAACACCATATATTTT
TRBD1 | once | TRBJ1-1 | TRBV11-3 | CASSSRTGKGNTEAFF | TGTGCCAGCAGCTCCCGGACAGGGAAAGGGAACACTGAAGCTTTCTTT
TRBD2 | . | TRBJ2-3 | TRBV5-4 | CASSHGTSGTTDTQYF | TGTGCCAGCAGCCATGGGACTAGCGGGACCACAGATACGCAGTATTTT
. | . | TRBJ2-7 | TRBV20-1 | CLAGTWYEQYF | TGCTTGGCAGGGACATGGTACGAGCAGTACTTC
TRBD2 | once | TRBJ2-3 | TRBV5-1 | CASSTTSGSTDTQYF | TGCGCCAGCAGCACAACTAGCGGTAGCACAGATACGCAGTATTTT
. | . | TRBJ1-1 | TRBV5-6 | CASSLQGGTEAFF | TGTGCCAGCAGCTTGCAGGGAGGCACTGAAGCTTTCTTT